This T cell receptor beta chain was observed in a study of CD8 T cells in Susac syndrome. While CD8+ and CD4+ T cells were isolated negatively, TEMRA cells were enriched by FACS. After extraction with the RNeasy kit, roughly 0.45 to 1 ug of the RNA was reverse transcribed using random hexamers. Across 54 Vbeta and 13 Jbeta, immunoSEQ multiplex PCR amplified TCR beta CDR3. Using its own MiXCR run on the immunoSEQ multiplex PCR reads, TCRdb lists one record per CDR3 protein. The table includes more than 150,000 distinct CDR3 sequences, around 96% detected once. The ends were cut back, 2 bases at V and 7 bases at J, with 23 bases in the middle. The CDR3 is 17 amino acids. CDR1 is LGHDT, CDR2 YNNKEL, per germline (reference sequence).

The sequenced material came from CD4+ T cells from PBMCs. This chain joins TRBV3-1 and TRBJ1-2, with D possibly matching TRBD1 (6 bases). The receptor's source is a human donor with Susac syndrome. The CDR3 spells CASSQIFRGWGHSGYTF. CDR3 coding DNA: TGTGCCAGCAGCCAAATTTTCCGGGGATGGGGACACAGTGGCTACACCTTC.